A single sample is the source of the 9 T cell receptor beta chains below, sequenced in a study of cytomegalovirus exposure and HLA in healthy donors. Sequenced by immunoSEQ multiplex PCR; TCRdb stores in-frame clones only, minus some. The sample records tens of thousands of clones, approximately 93% being singletons. Sequenced input: PBMCs. The receptors originated from a woman aged 18 to 35 in good health and CMV-seronegative.

This clone appeared once. The chain uses TRBV7-6 and TRBJ2-1; TRBD2 aligns across 9 bases. V was pared by 8 bases and J by 5 bases, with 7 bases of the junction left unmatched. CDR3 length equals 14 residues. Looked up from germline, CDR1 is SGHVS and CDR2 is FNYEAQ. The CDR3 DNA follows: TGTGCCAGCGGTGCGGGGGGGCCACACAATGAGCAGTTCTTC. Translating it yields CASGAGGPHNEQFF.

J is TRBJ2-1 and V is TRBV7-2, with D maybe TRBD2 (5 bases). Per germline, CDR1 SGHTA and CDR2 FQGNSA. The ends were cut back, 5 bases at V and 9 bases at J, with 8 bases in the middle. The CDR3 runs to 11 residues. CDR3 sequence: CASSPEGEQFF. CDR3 nucleotide sequence: TGTGCCAGCAGCCCAGAGGGTGAGCAGTTCTTC. The variable domain in full, with the rest retrieved from reference TRBV7-2 and TRBJ2-1, is GAGVSQSPSNKVTEKGKDVELRCDPISGHTALYWYRQSLGQGLEFLIYFQGNSAPDKSGLPSDRFSAERTGGSVSTLTIQRTQQEDSAVYLCASSPEGEQFFGPGTRLTVL.

The table lists this clone with a count of one. J is TRBJ1-2 and V is TRBV29-1, with 7 positions matching TRBD1. The length of the CDR3 is 14 residues. Per the germline V gene, CDR1 is SQVTM and CDR2 is ANQGSEA. V gave up 0 bases and J gave up 2 bases; unmatched junction bases: 3. In DNA form, the CDR3 reads TGCAGCGTTGAAGATCTACAGGGGAACTATGGCTACACCTTC. This encodes CSVEDLQGNYGYTF.

V is TRBV7-9 and J is TRBJ2-3; D not resolved. CDR3 length: 14 amino acids. CDR1 is SEHNR and CDR2 is FQNEAQ in the germline V gene (reference sequence). V was cut by 3 bases and J by 8 bases, with 15 bases left in between. This chain's CDR3 is CASSFPLKLGTQYF. In DNA form, the CDR3 reads TGTGCCAGCAGCTTCCCGTTAAAGCTAGGTACGCAGTATTTT.

The V and J genes are TRBV15 and TRBJ2-5; no clear D. Trimming took off 6 bases at V and 3 bases at J, with 14 bases between the two ends. The CDR3 has 14 residues. Germline V gene sequence: CDR1 LNHNV, CDR2 YYDKDF (reference sequence). The CDR3 DNA follows: TGTGCCACCAGGCCCCAGTATTTCGAAGAGACCCAGTACTTC. This codes for CATRPQYFEETQYF.

The chain has TRBV5-1 and TRBJ2-7; D perhaps matches TRBD1 (6 bases). Germline CDR1 and CDR2: SGHRS and YFSETQ. V lost 4 bases and J 2 bases, leaving 16 bases between the germline ends. The CDR3 is 15 residues long. The CDR3 here is CASSPLTGTTYEQYF. DNA of the CDR3: TGCGCCAGCAGCCCCTTAACAGGGACGACCTACGAGCAGTACTTC.

This rearrangement joins TRBV7-9 to TRBJ2-6; D is ambiguous. V was cut by 4 bases and J by 3 bases, with 10 bases left in between. The germline gives CDR1 SEHNR, CDR2 FQNEAQ (reference sequence). The CDR3 length is 15 residues. The CDR3 loop reads CASSSRRIGANVLTF. The CDR3 DNA reads TGTGCCAGCAGCTCTCGGCGGATTGGGGCCAACGTCCTGACTTTC.

J is TRBJ1-3 and V is TRBV7-8; no reliable D call. Germline CDR1 SGHVS, CDR2 FQNEAQ. V lost 7 bases to trimming and J lost 1 base, with 26 bases between them. The CDR3 covers 19 residues. The DNA of the CDR3 is TGTGCCAGCATGTCTAGTCGGCCCCTAGTCAGTCGATCTGGAAACACCATATATTTT. It translates to CASMSSRPLVSRSGNTIYF.

This clone showed up just once. The chain recombines TRBV4-1 with TRBJ2-2; TRBD1 might be the D (6 bases). The CDR3 is made up of 17 amino acids. Germline-derived CDR1 and CDR2 are MGHRA and YSYEKL. The germline V and J ends were trimmed by 4 bases and 5 bases, with 20 bases remaining between them. The CDR3 nucleotides read TGCGCCAGCAGCCTCCCTCCCGGGACACGTACTACCGGGGAGCTGTTTTTT. Its translation is CASSLPPGTRTTGELFF.